This T cell receptor (beta chain) was sequenced for a study of CD8+CD57+ T cells in acquired aplastic anemia. The germline V gene has CDR1 DFQATT and CDR2 SNEGSKA (reference sequence). CDR3 length equals 10 residues. Genomic DNA was employed as the template in profiling TCR beta VDJ and CDR3. Using its own MiXCR run on the reads, TCRdb lists one record per CDR3 protein. This sample has around 200,000 distinct CDR3 sequences, with around half found just once. CD8+CD57+ cell expansion had been shown by flow cytometry in patients chosen for sequencing. In regard to this clonotype: An end of the junction differs from the germline gene, which may be a read error.

The clonotype comes from a human donor with aplastic anemia. The chain carries TRBV20-1 and TRBJ2-5; D not resolved. Material for sequencing was sorted CD4+, CD8+, or CD8+CD57+ T cells (not recorded which) from PBMCs. The CDR3 DNA sequence: TGCAATGCTCCACAAGAGACCCAGTACTTC. This codes for CNAPQETQYF.